This T cell receptor (beta chain) comes out of a study of lymphopenia after photon versus proton radiotherapy (dated by TCRdb to between 2019 and 2020). The study in broad terms: In patients with gastrointestinal tumors who developed high-grade lymphopenia, the study compared the immunological effects of photon radiation therapy with those of proton radiation therapy. The study was designed to characterize how the impact on the immune system differs between the two radiation modalities. The cohort comprised about 19 patients with gastrointestinal tumors who received either photon or proton therapy and then developed lymphopenia. Study-level results and caveats: The survival association was assessed only in patients who died, and the authors presented better survival with proton therapy as a possibility rather than a demonstrated result. Relative stability during treatment was observed in proton-treated patients, whereas loss of naive T cells and TCR diversity and gain of effector/memory populations were observed in photon-treated patients. After the lymphocyte count nadir, photon-treated repertoires showed oligoclonal expansion, especially of CD8+ Temra cells, which drove the drop in diversity. Across the cohort, an inverse correlation was found between a larger post-nadir drop in TCR diversity and overall survival time among patients who died.

The CDR3 starts with the cysteine, ends with the phenylalanine, and has 13 residues. Only the CDR3 part of the read is kept: 39 bases, read in frame from the first base. V lost 6 bases and J lost 5 bases; the stretch between them is 13 bases long. The germline V gene sets CDR1 to KGHSH and CDR2 to LQKENI. About this clone itself: Its binding antigen is unknown. No much larger clone exists at a distance of one base, and base qualities are not known.

Library method: the immunoSEQ multiplex PCR assay. Alongside multiparametric flow cytometry, deep sequencing of rearranged TCR beta loci was used to profile the T cell repertoires. TCRdb's version of the immuneACCESS table is confined to in-frame rearrangements and falls short of the full clone set. An unresolved V gene accounts for under half of the shortfall where checked; the remainder is of unknown origin. For this sample the table gives about 40,000 clones, of which over 75% were detected only once. The ten largest clonotypes hold 20% to 25% of the sample. Sequencing was performed on peripheral blood, taken from a patient treated with proton-based radiotherapy. The sequence joins TRBV18 to TRBJ2-5, with the D call tentatively TRBD1 or TRBD2, each fitting 5 bases. This TCR was recovered from a woman aged 65 to 85 with pancreatic cancer. The CDR3 region: CASSPRREETQYF. The sequenced DNA is TGTGCCAGCTCTCCCCGCAGGGAGGAGACCCAGTACTTC.